This T cell receptor beta chain was observed in a study of blood T cell repertoires in COVID-19 (TCRdb year 2020). Turning to the overall study: Collaborator samples came from the United States, Italy and Spain and covered acute and convalescent phases of COVID-19. The material from the prospective study consisted of cDNA or gDNA derived from T cells, B-cell-depleted T cells, or PBMCs. Subjects who had been exposed to COVID-19, were actively infected with it, or had recovered from it provided the deeply sampled blood TCRbeta repertoires that made up the dataset. The repertoires were released in a freely available public database intended as a resource for research on the immune response to SARS-CoV-2. The samples were drawn from the first 160 participants of the ongoing ImmuneRACE study and from about 1,200 subjects provided by 6 global collaborators. Sample metadata almost always included a de-identified subject ID, COVID-19 status, age in years and sex. Where HLA class I and class II types were available, the types were taken from metadata supplied by the sample provider, not from assay-based typing.

Of note for this clone: Its antigen is currently not known. Base qualities were left out, and no much larger clone turns up one base away.

The immunoSEQ Assay, a bias-controlled multiplex PCR, was used to amplify TCRbeta CDR3 regions from genomic DNA. As for the authors' bioinformatics: Within the assay, amplification of reference gene primers was used to estimate how many nucleated cells each sample contained. To quantify the absolute abundance of each unique TCRbeta CDR3 rearrangement, sequence reads were collapsed and filtered. For each sample, productive Simpson clonality was calculated as the square root of Simpson's diversity index over productive rearrangements. TCRdb took this table from immuneACCESS and kept in-frame rearrangements with V and J called. Such tables lack part of the clones; where checked against another copy, unresolved V genes explain under half of the gap, and the rest is unexplained. For V, J and clone size, that table is used; D and trimming come from the DNA. Recorded for this sample are about 210,000 clones; about 88% of them occurred a single time. The top ten constitute 4% to 6% of the sample.

V has 8 bases trimmed and J has 7 bases trimmed; junction bases matching no gene number 8. From the germline V gene (reference sequence), CDR1 is LNHNV and CDR2 is YYDKDF. The CDR3 measures 13 amino acids from cysteine to phenylalanine. The read is trimmed to its CDR3 DNA, 39 bases read in frame from base 1. General findings and caveats noted by the study authors: Clinical and demographic metadata were provided uncurated, with the amount varying by source and participant.

Collaborating institutions collected whole blood in K2EDTA tubes following their own protocols. For TCRbeta analysis, collaborators shipped samples in one of three forms: frozen whole blood, isolated PBMCs, or DNA extracted from either of those sample types. Material: peripheral blood. In this chain, TRBV15 is recombined with TRBJ1-2; 9 middle bases align to TRBD1. The receptor was isolated from a woman between 35 and 50 years old with acute or convalescent COVID-19. The encoded CDR3 is CATSGDRVGGYTF. The DNA sequence is given as TGTGCCACCTCCGGGGACAGGGTTGGTGGCTACACCTTC. With the rest looked up from the reference TRBV15 and TRBJ1-2 genes rather than sequenced, the full variable domain is DAMVIQNPRYQVTQFGKPVTLSCSQTLNHNVMYWYQQKSSQAPKLLFHYYDKDFNNEADTPDNFQSRRPNTSFCFLDIRSPGLGDTAMYLCATSGDRVGGYTFGSGTRLTVV.